This T cell receptor beta chain was recovered during a study of blood T cells in healthy people across ages. Study at large: Researchers report that template switching captured about one barcoded beta molecule per two T cells.

The CDR3 totals 12 residues. CDR1 is DFQATT and CDR2 is SNEGSKA in the germline V gene (reference sequence). Primed by a sample-barcoded 5' primer and a J-beta primer mix, a second PCR proceeded for about 7 to 11 cycles. A template-switch adaptor with 12 random nucleotides tagged each cDNA molecule. Every sample gave at least 2.5 million paired-end reads containing CDR3. TCRdb redid the calling of the 5' RACE reads with MiXCR, one entry per CDR3 protein. The sample has some 1.5 million distinct CDR3 sequences, under 30% seen once. Comments on this clonotype: What it binds is not known. This could be a read error, since a much larger clone is one nucleotide away.

The study's findings and limits: Unsorted PBMC material precluded a definitive naive versus antigen-experienced comparison.

V and J are TRBV20-1 and TRBJ2-5, with TRBD2 as a possible D gene (6 bases). The last part of the DNA fits TRBJ2-7 better; the J call may be wrong. This sequence originates from a woman aged 25-40 years in good health. The sample was blood. CDR3 in DNA: TGCAGTGCTAGAGAGCGGGATTTCGAGCAGTACTTC. It codes for CSARERDFEQYF.